This is a list of T cell receptor beta chains from one sample in a study of cytomegalovirus exposure and HLA in healthy donors. TCRdb's table, derived via immunoSEQ multiplex PCR, lists solely in-frame clones and lacks some. Of about 82,000 clones listed, 85% to 95% were seen once; the top ten hold 0.65% to 0.7%. The source material was PBMCs. The receptors derive from a man aged 18 to 29 in good health and CMV-seronegative. Each CDR3 is given with its conserved first and last residue. Each record gives: CDR3 DNA, CDR3 protein, J gene, D gene, V gene, clone size. A D gene is named only where the DNA matches it firmly. Clone size is shown for a subset of rows, as once, few, many or a class of expanded clone.

cdr3_nt: TGTGCCACCAGCAGGGGGCGCGGGGCCTCCAGCTATGGCTACACCTTC; cdr3_aa: CATSRGRGASSYGYTF; j_call: TRBJ1-2; d_call: NA; v_call: TRBV15; clone_size: NA
cdr3_nt: TGTGCCAGCAGTCGCTGGACAGGGGGCTCGGATGAGCAGTTCTTC; cdr3_aa: CASSRWTGGSDEQFF; j_call: TRBJ2-1; d_call: TRBD1; v_call: TRBV6-5; clone_size: NA
cdr3_nt: TGTGCCAGCTCACCGGTGGAGGGGAAATTGGTACAGTACTTC; cdr3_aa: CASSPVEGKLVQYF; j_call: TRBJ2-7; d_call: NA; v_call: TRBV18; clone_size: NA
cdr3_nt: TGTGCCAGCAGCCAGCAGACTAGCGGGGTTTCCAATGAGCAGTTCTTC; cdr3_aa: CASSQQTSGVSNEQFF; j_call: TRBJ2-1; d_call: TRBD2; v_call: TRBV11-3; clone_size: NA
cdr3_nt: TGTGCCAGCAGCTTGGACAGCTTCATTAATTTTTCACTCTACGAGCAGTACTTC; cdr3_aa: CASSLDSFINFSLYEQYF; j_call: TRBJ2-7; d_call: NA; v_call: TRBV5-4; clone_size: NA
cdr3_nt: TGTGCCAGCAGCTTAGATCAGGGAAGTCCCCTCGAGCAGTACTTC; cdr3_aa: CASSLDQGSPLEQYF; j_call: TRBJ2-7; d_call: NA; v_call: TRBV7-8; clone_size: NA
cdr3_nt: TGTGCCAGCAGAGAGGACATCTCTCGGAAGACCCAGTACTTC; cdr3_aa: CASREDISRKTQYF; j_call: TRBJ2-5; d_call: NA; v_call: TRBV28; clone_size: NA
cdr3_nt: TGTGCCAGCAGTTCGCCGATGGACAGAAAGAGCACAGATACGCAGTATTTT; cdr3_aa: CASSSPMDRKSTDTQYF; j_call: TRBJ2-3; d_call: NA; v_call: TRBV7-9; clone_size: NA
cdr3_nt: TGTGCCAGCAGTCCGACGGGACTAGCGGGAGACTACAATGAGCAATTCTTC; cdr3_aa: CASSPTGLAGDYNEQFF; j_call: TRBJ2-1; d_call: TRBD2; v_call: TRBV9; clone_size: NA
cdr3_nt: TGTGCCAGCAGCTTAGGAGGTTGGGGCAATCAGCCCCAGCATTTT; cdr3_aa: CASSLGGWGNQPQHF; j_call: TRBJ1-5; d_call: NA; v_call: TRBV7-6; clone_size: NA
cdr3_nt: TGTGCCAGCAGCCCCTCCCCAGTCAGGGGGGAGACCCAGTACTTC; cdr3_aa: CASSPSPVRGETQYF; j_call: TRBJ2-5; d_call: TRBD1; v_call: TRBV7-9; clone_size: NA
cdr3_nt: TGTGCCAGCAGTGAACCAGGGGCCGGGGCCAACGTCCTGACTTTC; cdr3_aa: CASSEPGAGANVLTF; j_call: TRBJ2-6; d_call: NA; v_call: TRBV2; clone_size: NA
cdr3_nt: TGTGCCATTACGACGGGACTAGCGGGGAGCTCCTACAATGAGCAGTTCTTC; cdr3_aa: CAITTGLAGSSYNEQFF; j_call: TRBJ2-1; d_call: TRBD2; v_call: TRBV7-9; clone_size: NA
cdr3_nt: TGCGCCAGCAGCTTGGCCGCCAGCAATGAGCAGTTCTTC; cdr3_aa: CASSLAASNEQFF; j_call: TRBJ2-1; d_call: NA; v_call: TRBV5-1; clone_size: NA
cdr3_nt: TGTGCCAGCTCACGCTCAGGGGAGTCGTTACTCAGTGGCTACACCTTC; cdr3_aa: CASSRSGESLLSGYTF; j_call: TRBJ1-2; d_call: NA; v_call: TRBV18; clone_size: NA
cdr3_nt: TGTGCCAGCAGCTTAGGACAGGGTGGTACTCCCCTCCACTTT; cdr3_aa: CASSLGQGGTPLHF; j_call: TRBJ1-6; d_call: TRBD1; v_call: TRBV7-9; clone_size: NA
cdr3_nt: TGTGCCAGCAGCTTAGATCCGGGACAGGGGAACACTGAAGCTTTCTTT; cdr3_aa: CASSLDPGQGNTEAFF; j_call: TRBJ1-1; d_call: TRBD1; v_call: TRBV7-9; clone_size: NA
cdr3_nt: TGTGCCAGCAGTTTAAGGTTGGAGACCTACAATGAGCAGTTCTTC; cdr3_aa: CASSLRLETYNEQFF; j_call: TRBJ2-1; d_call: NA; v_call: TRBV7-9; clone_size: NA
cdr3_nt: TGTGCCAGTAGTAGAGGTTATAGCAATCAGCCCCAGCATTTT; cdr3_aa: CASSRGYSNQPQHF; j_call: TRBJ1-5; d_call: NA; v_call: TRBV19; clone_size: NA
cdr3_nt: TGTGCCTTCGAAGGCGGGAGACAGTATTTT; cdr3_aa: CAFEGGRQYF; j_call: TRBJ2-3; d_call: TRBD2; v_call: TRBV30; clone_size: NA
cdr3_nt: TGCAGTGCCCCGCGGGCCAATGAGCAGTTCTTC; cdr3_aa: CSAPRANEQFF; j_call: TRBJ2-1; d_call: NA; v_call: TRBV20-1; clone_size: NA
cdr3_nt: TGTGCCAGCTCACTCATACTAGCGCAGCCCACAGATACGCAGTATTTT; cdr3_aa: CASSLILAQPTDTQYF; j_call: TRBJ2-3; d_call: TRBD2; v_call: TRBV18; clone_size: NA
cdr3_nt: TGTGCCAGCAGCGGACTAGCGGGGTACTACGAGCAGTACTTC; cdr3_aa: CASSGLAGYYEQYF; j_call: TRBJ2-7; d_call: TRBD2; v_call: TRBV2; clone_size: NA
cdr3_nt: TGTGCCAGCAGCCACGACAGGGGTGAAGCTTTCTTT; cdr3_aa: CASSHDRGEAFF; j_call: TRBJ1-1; d_call: TRBD1; v_call: TRBV6-5; clone_size: NA
cdr3_nt: TGTGCCAGCAGTCCCTCGGAGGGGGACAGGAATCCTTATGGCTACACCTTC; cdr3_aa: CASSPSEGDRNPYGYTF; j_call: TRBJ1-2; d_call: TRBD1; v_call: TRBV27; clone_size: NA
cdr3_nt: TGTGCCAGCAGAGGGCCTTCCGGGACAGGGGGAAGCAATCAGCCCCAGCATTTT; cdr3_aa: CASRGPSGTGGSNQPQHF; j_call: TRBJ1-5; d_call: TRBD1; v_call: TRBV2; clone_size: NA
cdr3_nt: TGTGCCAGCTCACCGGGATACGTGGGGCTCTACGAGCAGTACTTC; cdr3_aa: CASSPGYVGLYEQYF; j_call: TRBJ2-7; d_call: NA; v_call: TRBV18; clone_size: NA
cdr3_nt: TGTGCCAGCAGCTCGGCGGGGGATCAGCCCCAGCATTTT; cdr3_aa: CASSSAGDQPQHF; j_call: TRBJ1-5; d_call: NA; v_call: TRBV7-9; clone_size: NA
cdr3_nt: TGTGCCAGTAGGCCTCTAGGCGGGGGCACAGATACGCAGTATTTT; cdr3_aa: CASRPLGGGTDTQYF; j_call: TRBJ2-3; d_call: NA; v_call: TRBV19; clone_size: NA
cdr3_nt: TGTGCCAGCTCTTACGGGACAGGCAATCAGCCCCAGCATTTT; cdr3_aa: CASSYGTGNQPQHF; j_call: TRBJ1-5; d_call: TRBD1; v_call: TRBV18; clone_size: NA
cdr3_nt: TGTGCCAGCAGATTCAGACTAGGAGGCTACAATGAGCAGTTCTTC; cdr3_aa: CASRFRLGGYNEQFF; j_call: TRBJ2-1; d_call: NA; v_call: TRBV6-5; clone_size: NA
cdr3_nt: TGTGCCAGCAGCCCACGATGGGCCATGAACACTGAAGCTTTCTTT; cdr3_aa: CASSPRWAMNTEAFF; j_call: TRBJ1-1; d_call: NA; v_call: TRBV9; clone_size: NA
cdr3_nt: TGTGCCAGCATCCTTGGGGGGGGATTGAACACTGAAGCTTTCTTT; cdr3_aa: CASILGGGLNTEAFF; j_call: TRBJ1-1; d_call: NA; v_call: TRBV7-6; clone_size: NA
cdr3_nt: TGTGCCAGCAGCTTGGGGAGGAGCTCCTACAATGAGCAGTTCTTC; cdr3_aa: CASSLGRSSYNEQFF; j_call: TRBJ2-1; d_call: NA; v_call: TRBV5-4; clone_size: NA
cdr3_nt: TGTGCCAGCAGCTTGACAGGGATTAGCACTGAAGCTTTCTTT; cdr3_aa: CASSLTGISTEAFF; j_call: TRBJ1-1; d_call: NA; v_call: TRBV5-4; clone_size: NA
cdr3_nt: TGTGCCAGCAGCCTAGGCCTTTTCGGCGGGAGTCAGAACACCGGGGAGCTGTTTTTT; cdr3_aa: CASSLGLFGGSQNTGELFF; j_call: TRBJ2-2; d_call: TRBD2; v_call: TRBV7-9; clone_size: NA
cdr3_nt: TGTGCCAGCAGTCGGGACGGGAGCTCCTACGAGCAGTACTTC; cdr3_aa: CASSRDGSSYEQYF; j_call: TRBJ2-7; d_call: NA; v_call: TRBV6-6; clone_size: NA
cdr3_nt: TGTGCCAGCAGCTTGGGGACAGGGGCCTACGAGCAGTACTTC; cdr3_aa: CASSLGTGAYEQYF; j_call: TRBJ2-7; d_call: TRBD1; v_call: TRBV11-2; clone_size: NA
cdr3_nt: TGTGCCAGCTTAGGACAGACCACTGAAGCTTTCTTT; cdr3_aa: CASLGQTTEAFF; j_call: TRBJ1-1; d_call: NA; v_call: TRBV7-2; clone_size: NA
cdr3_nt: TGTGCCAGCAGTCGGACGACAGGGGGCACAGATACGCAGTATTTT; cdr3_aa: CASSRTTGGTDTQYF; j_call: TRBJ2-3; d_call: TRBD1; v_call: TRBV6-5; clone_size: NA
cdr3_nt: TGTGCCAGCAGGGCAAACGGAGGTGGCGGTCAGCCCCAGCATTTT; cdr3_aa: CASRANGGGGQPQHF; j_call: TRBJ1-5; d_call: NA; v_call: TRBV2; clone_size: NA
cdr3_nt: TGTGCCAGCTACGACAGGGGTGGAACCGGGGAGCTGTTTTTT; cdr3_aa: CASYDRGGTGELFF; j_call: TRBJ2-2; d_call: TRBD1; v_call: TRBV6-6; clone_size: NA
cdr3_nt: TGTGCCAGCAGTGAAGCGGGCAGTAGCACAGATACGCAGTATTTT; cdr3_aa: CASSEAGSSTDTQYF; j_call: TRBJ2-3; d_call: NA; v_call: TRBV6-1; clone_size: NA
cdr3_nt: TGTGCCAGCAGCGGACCGGGACAGGGAGCCGATAACTATGGCTACACCTTC; cdr3_aa: CASSGPGQGADNYGYTF; j_call: TRBJ1-2; d_call: TRBD1; v_call: TRBV9; clone_size: NA
cdr3_nt: TGTGCCAGCAGTGATCGGAGACCCGAGCAGTACTTC; cdr3_aa: CASSDRRPEQYF; j_call: TRBJ2-7; d_call: NA; v_call: TRBV2; clone_size: once